These T cell receptor beta chains were read from a single sample in a study of blood T cell repertoires in COVID-19. Clones were read by immunoSEQ multiplex PCR, and TCRdb kept only the in-frame ones, dropping some. The sample lists roughly 200,000 clones, 65% to 90% occurring once. The sample was peripheral blood. These receptors all come from an elderly man with acute or convalescent COVID-19. CDR3s include the opening cysteine and the closing phenylalanine or tryptophan. Each record gives: clone size, V gene, J gene, D gene, CDR3 protein, CDR3 DNA. A D gene is named only where the DNA matches it firmly. Size is stated for part of the rows, as once, few or many counts, or as a class when the clone is expanded.

>-|TRBV5-1|TRBJ1-5|TRBD1
CASSLDQGAGQPQHF
TGCGCCAGCAGCTTGGATCAGGGGGCTGGTCAGCCCCAGCATTTT
>-|TRBV2|TRBJ2-7|-
CASSPGWYHEQYF
TGTGCCAGCAGCCCAGGGTGGTATCACGAGCAGTACTTC
>-|TRBV11-2|TRBJ2-5|TRBD2
CASSPGLAGGPLKETQYF
TGTGCCAGCAGCCCCGGACTAGCGGGAGGGCCGCTCAAAGAGACCCAGTACTTC
>-|TRBV7-2|TRBJ2-7|-
CASSLDSGAGATYEQYF
TGTGCCAGCAGCTTAGACTCTGGGGCGGGGGCTACCTACGAGCAGTACTTC
>once|TRBV7-2|TRBJ2-6|TRBD1
CASSLAQGYGANVLTF
TGTGCCAGCAGCTTAGCACAGGGGTACGGGGCCAACGTCCTGACTTTC
>once|TRBV19|TRBJ1-3|-
CASSIMGFESGNTIYF
TGTGCCAGTAGTATAATGGGCTTCGAATCTGGAAACACCATATATTTT
>-|TRBV5-6|TRBJ2-5|TRBD1
CASSLGQGAFAQYF
TGTGCCAGCAGCTTAGGACAGGGGGCATTCGCCCAGTACTTC
>-|TRBV12-5|TRBJ2-5|-
CASGRGGDQETQYF
TGTGCTAGTGGACGGGGAGGAGACCAAGAGACCCAGTACTTC
>-|TRBV28|TRBJ2-3|TRBD1
CASSMTGGVADTQYF
TGTGCCAGCAGCATGACAGGGGGCGTCGCAGATACGCAGTATTTT
>-|TRBV12-5|TRBJ2-1|-
CASGLVASAPNEQFF
TGTGCTAGTGGTTTGGTGGCTAGCGCACCCAATGAGCAGTTCTTC
>once|TRBV5-1|TRBJ2-3|TRBD1
CASSRGQGGTDTQYF
TGCGCCAGCAGCCGTGGACAGGGGGGGACAGATACGCAGTATTTT
>-|TRBV19|TRBJ2-2|TRBD1
CASSRLAGQGDGELFF
TGTGCCAGTAGTCGATTAGCCGGACAGGGAGATGGGGAGCTGTTTTTT
>-|TRBV2|TRBJ2-2|TRBD1
CASSDMTGPNTGELFF
TGTGCCAGCAGTGATATGACAGGGCCGAACACCGGGGAGCTGTTTTTT
>-|TRBV6-6|TRBJ2-3|TRBD1
CASSLRGTHTDTQYF
TGTGCCAGCAGCCTCAGGGGGACGCACACAGATACGCAGTATTTT
>-|TRBV7-9|TRBJ2-3|-
CASSLVRGAHTDTQYF
TGTGCCAGCAGCTTAGTTCGCGGGGCCCACACAGATACGCAGTATTTT
>-|TRBV6-6|TRBJ2-2|TRBD1
CASSYAGGLGAGELFF
TGTGCCAGCAGTTACGCAGGGGGCCTCGGAGCCGGGGAGCTGTTTTTT
>-|TRBV7-6|TRBJ2-1|-
CASSGSGLLGNEQFF
TGTGCCAGCAGCGGGAGCGGGCTATTGGGCAATGAGCAGTTCTTC
>-|TRBV18|TRBJ2-1|-
CASSPGEGTDEQFF
TGTGCCAGCTCACCAGGCGAGGGAACCGATGAGCAGTTCTTC
>-|TRBV7-2|TRBJ2-6|-
CASSSRGAYSGANVLTF
TGTGCCAGCAGCTCGCGCGGCGCCTACTCTGGGGCCAACGTCCTGACTTTC
>once|TRBV5-1|TRBJ2-7|-
CASSLASQAAYEQYF
TGCGCCAGCAGCTTGGCTTCGCAGGCCGCCTACGAGCAGTACTTC
>-|TRBV11-3|TRBJ1-4|TRBD1
CASSFQGVANEKLFF
TGTGCCAGCAGCTTCCAGGGGGTGGCTAATGAAAAACTGTTTTTT
>-|TRBV27|TRBJ1-5|TRBD1
CASRRGQGQPQHF
TGTGCCAGCAGGAGGGGACAGGGACAGCCCCAGCATTTT
>-|TRBV30|TRBJ1-2|-
CAWSVGGWGGYTF
TGTGCCTGGAGTGTGGGGGGATGGGGTGGCTACACCTTC
>-|TRBV28|TRBJ1-5|-
CASSLRQNSNQPQHF
TGTGCCAGCAGTTTACGTCAGAATAGCAATCAGCCCCAGCATTTT
>-|TRBV7-9|TRBJ2-5|-
CASSLRTPTTQYF
TGTGCCAGCAGCTTACGGACTCCAACGACCCAGTACTTC
>once|TRBV11-2|TRBJ1-3|-
CASSPGRSTRNTIYF
TGTGCCAGCAGCCCAGGGCGTAGCACCCGAAACACCATATATTTT
>-|TRBV7-9|TRBJ2-7|-
CASSYGVGVNVNEQYF
TGTGCCAGCAGCTACGGGGTGGGTGTAAATGTGAACGAGCAGTACTTC
>few|TRBV29-1|TRBJ1-2|TRBD1
CSVRTGMGYTF
TGCAGCGTTCGGACAGGGATGGGCTACACCTTC
>-|TRBV11-3|TRBJ2-3|-
CASSLAAGGASTDTQYF
TGTGCCAGCAGCTTAGCCGCTGGCGGGGCTAGCACAGATACGCAGTATTTT
>-|TRBV2|TRBJ2-3|TRBD2
CASSEPGLAGVSDTQYF
TGTGCCAGCAGTGAACCCGGACTAGCGGGAGTGTCAGATACGCAGTATTTT
>few|TRBV21-1|TRBJ1-2|-
CASSKAQVTASNYGYTF
TGTGCCAGCAGCAAAGCGCAGGTGACAGCTAGTAACTATGGCTACACCTTC
>few|TRBV2|TRBJ2-5|-
CASIAVQQETQYF
TGTGCCAGCATTGCGGTCCAACAAGAGACCCAGTACTTC
>-|TRBV2|TRBJ2-2|TRBD2
CASSVTSGGVAGELFF
TGTGCCAGCAGTGTTACTAGCGGGGGAGTCGCCGGGGAGCTGTTTTTT
>-|TRBV29-1|TRBJ2-2|-
CSVGTAGAAGELFF
TGCAGCGTTGGAACGGCAGGGGCCGCCGGGGAGCTGTTTTTT
>-|TRBV29-1|TRBJ1-1|-
CSGTGSREAFF
TGCAGCGGCACAGGGTCCAGGGAAGCTTTCTTT
>-|TRBV21-1|TRBJ2-7|-
CASSKDFTSGSSSYEQYF
TGTGCCAGCAGCAAAGACTTCACTAGCGGGAGTAGCTCCTACGAGCAGTACTTC
>-|TRBV6-5|TRBJ2-7|TRBD2
CAIPGGARPPYEQYF
TGTGCCATTCCCGGGGGGGCTCGTCCCCCCTACGAGCAGTACTTC
>-|TRBV10-3|TRBJ1-1|-
CAISPAGGNTEAFF
TGTGCCATCAGTCCTGCGGGGGGGAACACTGAAGCTTTCTTT
>-|TRBV4-1|TRBJ2-5|TRBD2
CASSPRRNGAGQETQYF
TGCGCCAGCAGCCCTCGGAGAAATGGAGCGGGGCAAGAGACCCAGTACTTC
>once|TRBV7-2|TRBJ2-7|-
CASSLDLSSDYYEQYF
TGTGCCAGCAGCTTGGACCTCTCTAGCGACTACTACGAGCAGTACTTC
>-|TRBV11-1|TRBJ2-1|-
CASSRDTYNEQFF
TGTGCCAGCAGCCGGGACACCTACAATGAGCAGTTCTTC
>-|TRBV9|TRBJ1-1|-
CASSRTGNVEAFF
TGTGCCAGCTCCAGGACGGGGAACGTTGAAGCTTTCTTT
>-|TRBV30|TRBJ2-7|TRBD2
CAWSVLAGTTYEQYF
TGTGCCTGGAGTGTATTAGCGGGGACTACCTACGAGCAGTACTTC
>-|TRBV25-1|TRBJ1-3|-
CASSPAGRGSGNTIYF
TGTGCCAGCAGTCCCGCAGGGAGGGGATCTGGAAACACCATATATTTT
>-|TRBV5-4|TRBJ2-3|TRBD2
CASSLDLAGSTDTQYF
TGTGCCAGCAGCTTGGACCTAGCGGGAAGCACAGATACGCAGTATTTT